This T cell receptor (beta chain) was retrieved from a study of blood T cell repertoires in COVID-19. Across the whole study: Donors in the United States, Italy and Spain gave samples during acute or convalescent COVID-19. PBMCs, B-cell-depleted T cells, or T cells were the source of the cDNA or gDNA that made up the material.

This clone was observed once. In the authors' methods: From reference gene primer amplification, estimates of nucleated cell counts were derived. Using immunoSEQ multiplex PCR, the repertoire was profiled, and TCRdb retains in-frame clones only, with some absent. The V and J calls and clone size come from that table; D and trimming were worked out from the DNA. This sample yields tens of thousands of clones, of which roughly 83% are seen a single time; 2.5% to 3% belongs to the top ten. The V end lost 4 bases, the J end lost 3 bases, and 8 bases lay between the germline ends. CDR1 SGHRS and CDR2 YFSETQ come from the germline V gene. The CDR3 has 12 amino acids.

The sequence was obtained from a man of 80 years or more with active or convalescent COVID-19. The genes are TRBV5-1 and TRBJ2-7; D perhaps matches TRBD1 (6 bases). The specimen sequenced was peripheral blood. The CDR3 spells CASSTQGYEQYF. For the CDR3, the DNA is TGCGCCAGCAGCACACAGGGCTACGAGCAGTACTTC.